The rows below give T cell receptor beta chains drawn from one sample of a study of blood T cell repertoires in COVID-19. Method: immunoSEQ multiplex PCR; TCRdb's copy keeps in-frame clones and lacks some. This sample has under 300,000 clones, with approximately 86% found just once. Sequencing input: peripheral blood. The source of these receptors is a woman aged 25 to 39 with acute or convalescent COVID-19. Both conserved end residues are part of each CDR3.

J gene | V gene | CDR3 protein
TRBJ1-1 | TRBV6-5 | CASSTLTVNTEAFF
TRBJ1-3 | TRBV9 | CASSPEGLRRGMDSGNTIYF
TRBJ2-2 | TRBV4-2 | CASSQESGVGELFF
TRBJ2-1 | TRBV12-3/TRBV12-4 | CASSSSNNEQFF
TRBJ2-5 | TRBV6-5 | CASSSQGRETQYF
TRBJ2-7 | TRBV4-3 | CASSQDGSYEQYF
TRBJ2-1 | TRBV5-1 | CASNKEGAGFYNEQFF
TRBJ2-7 | TRBV12-3/TRBV12-4 | CASSLSGPYEQYF
TRBJ2-7 | TRBV5-6 | CASSETGTSGFEQYF
TRBJ2-1 | TRBV7-9 | CASSSRESGRASEQFF
TRBJ1-3 | TRBV3-1/TRBV3-2 | CASSQDPADRGRKQSGNTIYF
TRBJ2-7 | TRBV10-3 | CATLRTSGSYEQYF
TRBJ2-2 | TRBV24-1 | CATSDPLAEDTGELFF
TRBJ1-4 | TRBV7-2 | CASSLVSTAPTNEKLFF